This T cell receptor (beta chain) derives from a study of blood T cell repertoires in COVID-19. In the source study's methods: Estimated nucleated cell counts came from reference gene primer amplification. The method was immunoSEQ multiplex PCR; TCRdb's version includes in-frame clones alone and lacks a portion of them. V and J calls and clone size are as listed in that table; D and trimming were resolved from the DNA. The table records some 160,000 clones, around 91% of them present only once. V gave up 3 bases and J gave up 4 bases, with 12 bases separating them. CDR1 is MGHRA and CDR2 is YSYEKL in the germline V gene. The CDR3 covers 15 residues.

The material sequenced was peripheral blood. This TCR derives from a woman aged 60-75 years with active COVID-19. The J gene is TRBJ1-4, the V gene TRBV4-1, with D hard to call. The CDR3 DNA is TGCGCCAGCAGCCACCACGGGGTGGGTAATGAAAAACTGTTTTTT. It translates to CASSHHGVGNEKLFF.